This is a list of T cell receptor beta chains from one sample in a study of lymphopenia after photon versus proton radiotherapy. The method was immunoSEQ multiplex PCR; TCRdb's version includes in-frame clones alone and lacks a portion of them. The repertoire consists of tens of thousands of clones, with 80% to 95% occurring once and the leading ten covering about 16%. Material: peripheral blood, obtained from a patient treated with photon-based radiotherapy. The receptors come from a man between 60 and 75 years old with cholangiocarcinoma. Both conserved end residues are part of each CDR3. Each record gives: D gene, J gene, V gene, clone size, CDR3 protein, CDR3 DNA. The D gene is left open where the match is weak. The size of a clone is reported for some rows only, either as once, few or many, or as a class for expanded clones.

D: TRBD1; J: TRBJ1-2; V: TRBV6-6; size: -; CDR3: CASSDTGDINYGYTF; DNA: TGTGCCAGCAGCGACACAGGGGACATTAACTATGGCTACACCTTC
D: TRBD1; J: TRBJ2-7; V: TRBV28; size: -; CDR3: CASSRLTGNPSYEQYF; DNA: TGTGCCAGCAGCCGATTGACAGGGAATCCGTCCTACGAGCAGTACTTC
D: -; J: TRBJ2-2; V: TRBV4-1; size: -; CDR3: CASSQDRRLDWDTGELFF; DNA: TGCGCCAGCAGCCAAGACCGGAGACTAGATTGGGACACCGGGGAGCTGTTTTTT
D: -; J: TRBJ2-7; V: TRBV5-1; size: -; CDR3: CASSLWTSSYEQYF; DNA: TGCGCCAGCAGCTTGTGGACGAGCTCCTACGAGCAGTACTTC
D: -; J: TRBJ1-3; V: TRBV6-1; size: -; CDR3: CASSAGGSGNTIYF; DNA: TGTGCCAGCAGTGCCGGGGGCTCTGGAAACACCATATATTTT
D: -; J: TRBJ1-1; V: TRBV19; size: -; CDR3: CASSTFLAVENTEAFF; DNA: TGTGCCAGTAGTACCTTTCTTGCGGTGGAGAACACTGAAGCTTTCTTT
D: -; J: TRBJ1-1; V: TRBV28; size: -; CDR3: CASSLWPRGVMTEAFF; DNA: TGTGCCAGCAGTTTATGGCCTCGGGGGGTGATGACTGAAGCTTTCTTT
D: -; J: TRBJ1-2; V: TRBV7-2; size: -; CDR3: CASSPSGVSLGYGYTF; DNA: TGTGCCAGCAGCCCGTCGGGGGTCTCTCTGGGCTATGGCTACACCTTC
D: TRBD2; J: TRBJ2-7; V: TRBV5-1; size: -; CDR3: CASSLEGIGPSGDEQYF; DNA: TGCGCCAGCAGCTTGGAGGGTATTGGGCCTAGCGGGGACGAGCAGTACTTC
D: -; J: TRBJ2-6; V: TRBV5-4; size: -; CDR3: CASGTSGANVLTF; DNA: TGTGCCTCGGGCACTTCTGGGGCCAACGTCCTGACTTTC
D: TRBD2; J: TRBJ2-3; V: TRBV28; size: -; CDR3: CASSPKAGGQDTQYF; DNA: TGTGCCAGCAGCCCGAAAGCGGGGGGCCAAGATACGCAGTATTTT
D: TRBD1; J: TRBJ2-3; V: TRBV19; size: -; CDR3: CASSMGQGDTQYF; DNA: TGTGCCAGTAGTATGGGACAGGGAGATACGCAGTATTTT
D: -; J: TRBJ1-5; V: TRBV2; size: -; CDR3: CASSEARRSPQPQHF; DNA: TGTGCCAGCAGTGAAGCCAGACGCTCCCCCCAGCCCCAGCATTTT
D: -; J: TRBJ1-5; V: TRBV5-5; size: once; CDR3: CASSRGGGFSNQPQHF; DNA: TGTGCCAGCAGCCGGGGAGGGGGATTTAGCAATCAGCCCCAGCATTTT
D: TRBD1; J: TRBJ1-1; V: TRBV10-3; size: -; CDR3: CAISTGEGNTEAFF; DNA: TGTGCCATCAGTACAGGGGAGGGGAACACTGAAGCTTTCTTT
D: TRBD1; J: TRBJ1-1; V: TRBV27; size: -; CDR3: CASSRQGDTEAFF; DNA: TGTGCCAGCAGTAGACAGGGGGACACTGAAGCTTTCTTT
D: -; J: TRBJ2-3; V: TRBV25-1; size: -; CDR3: CASKRTADTDTQYF; DNA: TGTGCCAGCAAACGGACAGCGGACACAGATACGCAGTATTTT
D: -; J: TRBJ2-5; V: TRBV9; size: -; CDR3: CASSVGSGETQYF; DNA: TGTGCCAGCAGCGTAGGTTCGGGGGAGACCCAGTACTTC
D: TRBD2; J: TRBJ2-5; V: TRBV27; size: -; CDR3: CASSSGGASQETQYF; DNA: TGTGCCAGCAGCTCCGGGGGGGCCAGCCAAGAGACCCAGTACTTC
D: -; J: TRBJ1-4; V: TRBV7-8; size: -; CDR3: CASSGARNNEKLFF; DNA: TGTGCCAGCAGCGGGGCACGGAATAATGAAAAACTGTTTTTT
D: -; J: TRBJ1-2; V: TRBV6-5; size: -; CDR3: CASSPRTTGYTF; DNA: TGTGCCAGCAGTCCCAGGACGACCGGCTACACCTTC
D: -; J: TRBJ1-4; V: TRBV2; size: -; CDR3: CASNPTSTNEKLFF; DNA: TGTGCCAGCAATCCGACGTCCACTAATGAAAAACTGTTTTTT
D: TRBD2; J: TRBJ2-5; V: TRBV6-1; size: -; CDR3: CASSEYEGGWETQYF; DNA: TGTGCCAGCAGTGAATACGAGGGAGGGTGGGAGACCCAGTACTTC
D: -; J: TRBJ2-2; V: TRBV6-1; size: -; CDR3: CASSEGPGANTGELFF; DNA: TGTGCCAGCAGTGAAGGACCGGGCGCGAACACCGGGGAGCTGTTTTTT
D: -; J: TRBJ2-7; V: TRBV18; size: -; CDR3: CASSPSPTGFDEQYF; DNA: TGTGCCAGCTCACCCTCCCCGACAGGTTTCGACGAGCAGTACTTC
D: -; J: TRBJ2-1; V: TRBV27; size: -; CDR3: CASSSGNRAGDEQFF; DNA: TGTGCCAGCAGTTCCGGGAATCGGGCAGGCGATGAGCAGTTCTTC
D: -; J: TRBJ1-2; V: TRBV10-3; size: -; CDR3: CAIGNEGNYGYTF; DNA: TGTGCCATCGGGAATGAGGGGAACTATGGCTACACCTTC
D: -; J: TRBJ1-6; V: TRBV6-6; size: -; CDR3: CASKTVFNSPLHF; DNA: TGTGCCAGCAAGACAGTCTTCAATTCACCCCTCCACTTT
D: -; J: TRBJ2-3; V: TRBV7-6; size: -; CDR3: CASSFTEATDTQYF; DNA: TGTGCCAGCAGCTTCACAGAAGCCACAGATACGCAGTATTTT
D: -; J: TRBJ2-7; V: TRBV7-8; size: -; CDR3: CASSLEDEQYF; DNA: TGTGCCAGCAGCTTAGAGGACGAGCAGTACTTC
D: -; J: TRBJ1-4; V: TRBV4-2; size: -; CDR3: CASSQMNTDPNEKLFF; DNA: TGTGCCAGCAGCCAGATGAATACAGATCCTAATGAAAAACTGTTTTTT
D: -; J: TRBJ2-1; V: TRBV19; size: -; CDR3: CASSIDVKDEQFF; DNA: TGTGCCAGTAGTATAGACGTAAAAGACGAGCAGTTCTTC
D: -; J: TRBJ2-7; V: TRBV7-9; size: once; CDR3: CASSLDSDRYEQYF; DNA: TGTGCCAGCAGCTTAGACTCCGACAGGTACGAGCAGTACTTC
D: -; J: TRBJ2-7; V: TRBV14; size: -; CDR3: CASSPEISYEQYF; DNA: TGTGCCAGCAGCCCGGAAATTTCCTACGAGCAGTACTTC
D: -; J: TRBJ2-2; V: TRBV28; size: -; CDR3: CASSTFQGGNTGELFF; DNA: TGTGCCAGCAGCACTTTCCAGGGGGGGAACACCGGGGAGCTGTTTTTT
D: -; J: TRBJ2-7; V: TRBV5-1; size: -; CDR3: CASSSLREMLHF; DNA: TGCGCCAGCAGCTCCCTCCGAGAGATGCTGCACTTC
D: -; J: TRBJ2-5; V: TRBV19; size: -; CDR3: CASSKRQAQETQYF; DNA: TGTGCCAGTAGCAAACGACAGGCTCAAGAGACCCAGTACTTC
D: -; J: TRBJ2-7; V: TRBV7-6; size: -; CDR3: CASSLETQGRYEQYF; DNA: TGTGCCAGCAGCTTAGAAACACAGGGCCGCTACGAGCAGTACTTC
D: -; J: TRBJ2-2; V: TRBV25-1; size: -; CDR3: CASRTENTGELFF; DNA: TGTGCCAGCAGGACAGAGAACACCGGGGAGCTGTTTTTT
D: -; J: TRBJ2-1; V: TRBV7-7; size: -; CDR3: CASSSGTSSYNEQFF; DNA: TGTGCCAGCAGCTCGGGGACTTCCTCCTACAATGAGCAGTTCTTC
D: TRBD1; J: TRBJ1-2; V: TRBV6-1; size: once; CDR3: CASSEHRGYGYTF; DNA: TGTGCCAGCAGTGAGCACAGGGGGTATGGCTACACCTTC
D: -; J: TRBJ2-3; V: TRBV9; size: -; CDR3: CASSSGLQLGTDTQYF; DNA: TGTGCCAGCAGCTCGGGACTGCAGCTCGGCACAGATACGCAGTATTTT
D: -; J: TRBJ2-3; V: TRBV4-1; size: -; CDR3: CASSQGPLTQGTDTQYF; DNA: TGCGCCAGCAGCCAAGGACCCCTCACACAGGGCACAGATACGCAGTATTTT
D: -; J: TRBJ1-1; V: TRBV4-1; size: -; CDR3: CASSQEGKGRVNTEAFF; DNA: TGCGCCAGCAGCCAAGAAGGAAAGGGACGGGTGAACACTGAAGCTTTCTTT